This note documents a single TCR beta chain sequence. The antigen it binds to is not known. Per-nucleotide qualities are absent, and no much larger clonotype sits a single base away. This entry is derived from a study of blood T cell repertoires in COVID-19 (dated by TCRdb to the early 2020s). As for the study more broadly: Samples from collaborators originated in the United States, Italy and Spain and spanned both the acute and convalescent phases of COVID-19. The prospective study material was composed of cDNA or gDNA derived from T cells, B-cell-depleted T cells, or PBMCs. Deeply sampled blood TCRbeta repertoires from subjects exposed to, actively infected with, or recovered from COVID-19 were included in the dataset. The repertoires were made available in a free public database intended to serve as a resource for research on the immune response to SARS-CoV-2. Samples were obtained from the ongoing ImmuneRACE study (first 160 participants) and from about 1,300 subjects provided by 6 global collaborators. Nearly every sample came with metadata listing a de-identified subject ID, COVID-19 status, age in years and sex. Where available, HLA class I and class II types were obtained from metadata supplied by the sample provider rather than from assay-based typing. General findings and caveats noted by the study authors: The quantity of clinical and demographic metadata differed by source and by participant and was supplied without curation.

A second Seattle source provided samples from volunteer blood donors who had recovered from COVID-19. The collaborating institutions used their own protocols to collect whole blood in K2EDTA tubes. For TCRbeta analysis, collaborators shipped samples as frozen whole blood, isolated PBMCs, or DNA extracted from either of those sample types. Per the germline V gene, SGHTA is the CDR1 and FQGNSA is the CDR2. V drops 4 bases and J drops 0 bases, leaving 12 bases in between. Measured from the cysteine to the phenylalanine, the CDR3 is 15 residues long. Of the read, only the CDR3 DNA is kept; its 45 bases are in frame from base 1. The immunoSEQ Assay, a bias-controlled multiplex PCR, was used to amplify TCRbeta CDR3 regions from genomic DNA. The published analysis was carried out like this. The number of nucleated cells in each sample was estimated by amplification of reference gene primers within the assay. To quantify the absolute abundance of each unique TCRbeta CDR3 rearrangement, sequence reads were collapsed and filtered. Productive Simpson clonality was computed per sample as the square root of Simpson's diversity index over productive rearrangements. TCRdb re-hosts the immuneACCESS table, in-frame sequences only. Its copies lack some clones; in the studies checked, an unresolved V gene accounts for under half of them, and the cause for the rest is not known. V, J and clone size were drawn from that table, and D and trimming were deduced from the DNA. Present in this sample are hundreds of thousands of clones, roughly 90% of which were seen just once. Approximately 2% of the sample belongs to the ten largest clones.

Sequencing was performed on peripheral blood. The chain is assembled from TRBV7-2 and TRBJ2-5, and the D gene may be TRBD1, 5 bases matching. The receptor's source is a woman in her forties who had recovered from COVID-19. The encoded CDR3 is CASSYRPLYQETQYF. The nucleotide sequence reads as follows: TGTGCCAGCAGCTACAGGCCCCTGTACCAAGAGACCCAGTACTTC.